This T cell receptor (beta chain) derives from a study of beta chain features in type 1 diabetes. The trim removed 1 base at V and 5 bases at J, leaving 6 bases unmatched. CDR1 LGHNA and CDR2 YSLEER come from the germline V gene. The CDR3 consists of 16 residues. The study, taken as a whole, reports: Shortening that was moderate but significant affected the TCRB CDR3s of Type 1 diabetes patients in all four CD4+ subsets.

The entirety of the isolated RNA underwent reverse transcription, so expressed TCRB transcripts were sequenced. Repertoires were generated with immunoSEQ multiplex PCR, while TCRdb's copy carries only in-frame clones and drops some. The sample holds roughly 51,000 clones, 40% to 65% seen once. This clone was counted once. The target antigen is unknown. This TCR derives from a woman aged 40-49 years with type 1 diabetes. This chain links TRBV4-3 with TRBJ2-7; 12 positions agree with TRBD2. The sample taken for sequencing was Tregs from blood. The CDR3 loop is CASSQGLLAGGHEQYF. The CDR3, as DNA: TGCGCCAGCAGCCAAGGTTTACTAGCGGGAGGCCACGAGCAGTACTTC.